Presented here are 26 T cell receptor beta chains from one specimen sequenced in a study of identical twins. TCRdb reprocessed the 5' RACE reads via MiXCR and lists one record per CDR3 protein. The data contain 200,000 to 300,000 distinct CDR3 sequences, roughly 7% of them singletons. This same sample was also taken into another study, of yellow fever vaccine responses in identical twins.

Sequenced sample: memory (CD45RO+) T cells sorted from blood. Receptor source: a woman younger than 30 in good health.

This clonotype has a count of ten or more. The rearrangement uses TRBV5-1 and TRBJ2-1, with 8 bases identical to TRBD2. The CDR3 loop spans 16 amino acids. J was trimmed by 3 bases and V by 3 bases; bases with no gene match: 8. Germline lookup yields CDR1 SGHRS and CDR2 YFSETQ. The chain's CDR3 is CASSSDSGRNYNEQFF. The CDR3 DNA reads TGCGCCAGCAGCTCAGACAGCGGGAGAAACTACAATGAGCAGTTCTTC.

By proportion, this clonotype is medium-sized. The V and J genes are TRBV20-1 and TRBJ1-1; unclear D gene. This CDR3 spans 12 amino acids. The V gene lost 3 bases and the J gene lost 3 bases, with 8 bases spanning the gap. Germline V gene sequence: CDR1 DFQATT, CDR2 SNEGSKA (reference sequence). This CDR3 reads CSASRKDTEAFF. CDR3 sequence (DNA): TGCAGTGCTAGCAGAAAGGACACTGAAGCTTTCTTT.

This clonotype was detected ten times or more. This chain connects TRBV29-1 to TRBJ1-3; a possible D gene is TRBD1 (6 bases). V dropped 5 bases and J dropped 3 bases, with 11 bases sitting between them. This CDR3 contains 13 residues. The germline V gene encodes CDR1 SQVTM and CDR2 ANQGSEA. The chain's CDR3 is CSVRGAGGNTIYF. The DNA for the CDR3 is TGCAGCGTTAGGGGGGCAGGTGGAAACACCATATATTTT. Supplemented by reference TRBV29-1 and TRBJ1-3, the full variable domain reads SAVISQKPSRDICQRGTSLTIQCQVDSQVTMMFWYRQQPGQSLTLIATANQGSEATYESGFVIDKFPISRPNLTFSTLTVSNMSPEDSSIYLCSVRGAGGNTIYFGEGSWLTVV.

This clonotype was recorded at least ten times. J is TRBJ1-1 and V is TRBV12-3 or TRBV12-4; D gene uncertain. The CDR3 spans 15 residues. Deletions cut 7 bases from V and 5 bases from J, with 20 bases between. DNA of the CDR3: TGTGCCAGCATTAACCCTCAAGGTCTGAGGACTGAAGCTTTCTTT. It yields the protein CASINPQGLRTEAFF.

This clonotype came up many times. The CDR3, as DNA: TGTGCCAGCAGCTTAGCAGGAGCGGACTACAATGAGCAGTTCTTC. Translated, it gives CASSLAGADYNEQFF. V usage is TRBV7-6 and J usage is TRBJ2-1, with D possibly matching TRBD2 (5 bases). V was shortened by 0 bases and J by 3 bases, with 9 bases between the two germline ends. Germline CDR1 reads SGHVS; CDR2 reads FNYEAQ. This CDR3 region has 15 residues.

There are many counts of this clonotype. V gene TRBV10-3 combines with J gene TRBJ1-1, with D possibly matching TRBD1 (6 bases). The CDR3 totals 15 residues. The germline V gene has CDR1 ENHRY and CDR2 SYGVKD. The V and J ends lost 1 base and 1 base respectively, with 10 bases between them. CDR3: CAISEFKQGNTEAFF. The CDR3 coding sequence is TGTGCCATCAGTGAGTTCAAACAGGGGAACACTGAAGCTTTCTTT.

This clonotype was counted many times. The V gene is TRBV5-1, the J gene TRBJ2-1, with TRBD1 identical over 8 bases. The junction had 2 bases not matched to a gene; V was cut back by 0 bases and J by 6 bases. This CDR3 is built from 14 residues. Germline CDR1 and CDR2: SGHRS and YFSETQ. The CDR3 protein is CASSLGQGSNEQFF. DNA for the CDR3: TGCGCCAGCAGCTTGGGACAGGGGAGCAATGAGCAGTTCTTC.

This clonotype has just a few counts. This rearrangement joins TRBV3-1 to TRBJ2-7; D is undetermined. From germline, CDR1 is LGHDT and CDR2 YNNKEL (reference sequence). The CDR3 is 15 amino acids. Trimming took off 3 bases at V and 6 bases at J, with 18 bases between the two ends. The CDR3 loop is CASSQNEVVGGEQYF. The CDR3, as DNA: TGTGCCAGCAGCCAGAATGAGGTAGTCGGCGGCGAGCAGTACTTC.

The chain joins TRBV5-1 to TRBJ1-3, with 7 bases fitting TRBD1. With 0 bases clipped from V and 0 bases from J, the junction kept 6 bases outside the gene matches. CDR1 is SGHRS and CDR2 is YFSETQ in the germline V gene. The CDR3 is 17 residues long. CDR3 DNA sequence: TGCGCCAGCAGCTTGGGGGGGACAGAGAGCTCTGGAAACACCATATATTTT. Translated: CASSLGGTESSGNTIYF.

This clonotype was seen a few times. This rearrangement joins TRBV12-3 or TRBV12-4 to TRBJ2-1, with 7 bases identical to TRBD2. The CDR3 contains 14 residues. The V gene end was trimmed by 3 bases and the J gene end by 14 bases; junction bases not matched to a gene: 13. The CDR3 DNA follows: TGTGCCAGCAGTTTGGGGCCGACTAGCTTCATGGAGTTCTTC. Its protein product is CASSLGPTSFMEFF.

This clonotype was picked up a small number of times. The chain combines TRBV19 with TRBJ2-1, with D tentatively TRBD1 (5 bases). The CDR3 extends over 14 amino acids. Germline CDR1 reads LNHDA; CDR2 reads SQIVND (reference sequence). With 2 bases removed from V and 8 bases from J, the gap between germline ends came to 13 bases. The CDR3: CASSISFTGYEQFF. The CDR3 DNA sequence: TGTGCCAGTAGTATATCCTTCACAGGCTATGAGCAGTTCTTC. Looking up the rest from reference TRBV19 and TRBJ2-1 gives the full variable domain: DGGITQSPKYLFRKEGQNVTLSCEQNLNHDAMYWYRQDPGQGLRLIYYSQIVNDFQKGDIAEGYSVSREKKESFPLTVTSAQKNPTAFYLCASSISFTGYEQFFGPGTRLTVL.

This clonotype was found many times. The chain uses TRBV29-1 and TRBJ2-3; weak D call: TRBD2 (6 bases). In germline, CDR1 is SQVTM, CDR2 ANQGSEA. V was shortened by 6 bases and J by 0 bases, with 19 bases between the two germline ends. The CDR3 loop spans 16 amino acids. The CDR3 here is CSVPPAFSGSTDTQYF. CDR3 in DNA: TGCAGCGTCCCCCCGGCGTTTAGCGGTAGCACAGATACGCAGTATTTT.

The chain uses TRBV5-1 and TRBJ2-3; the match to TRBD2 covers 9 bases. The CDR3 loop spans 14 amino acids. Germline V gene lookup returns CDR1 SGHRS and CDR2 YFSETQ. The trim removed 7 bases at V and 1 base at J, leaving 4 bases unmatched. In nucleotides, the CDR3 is TGCGCCAGCTGTAGCGGGAGCGGCACAGATACGCAGTATTTT. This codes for CASCSGSGTDTQYF.

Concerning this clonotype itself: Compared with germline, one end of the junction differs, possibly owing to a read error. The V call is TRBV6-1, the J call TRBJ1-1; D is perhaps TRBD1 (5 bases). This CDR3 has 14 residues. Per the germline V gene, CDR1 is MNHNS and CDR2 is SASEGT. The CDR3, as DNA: TGTGCCAGCAGTGAGTGGGGGGGGAACACTGAAGCTTTTTTT. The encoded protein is CASSEWGGNTEAFF.

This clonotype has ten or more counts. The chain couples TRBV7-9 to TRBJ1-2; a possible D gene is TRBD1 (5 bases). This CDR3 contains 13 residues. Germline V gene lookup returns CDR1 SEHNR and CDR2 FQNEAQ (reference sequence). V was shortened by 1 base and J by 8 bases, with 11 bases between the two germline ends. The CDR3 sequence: CASSLESGTGYTF. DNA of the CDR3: TGTGCCAGCAGCTTAGAGTCGGGGACCGGCTACACCTTC. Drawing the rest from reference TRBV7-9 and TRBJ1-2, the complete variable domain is DTGVSQNPRHKITKRGQNVTFRCDPISEHNRLYWYRQTLGQGPEFLTYFQNEAQLEKSRLLSDRFSAERPKGSFSTLEIQRTEQGDSAMYLCASSLESGTGYTFGSGTRLTVV.

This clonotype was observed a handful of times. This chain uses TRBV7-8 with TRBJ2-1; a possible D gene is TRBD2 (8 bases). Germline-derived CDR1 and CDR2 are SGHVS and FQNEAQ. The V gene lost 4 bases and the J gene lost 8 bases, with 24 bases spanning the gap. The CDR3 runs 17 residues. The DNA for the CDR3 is TGTGCCAGCAGCTCAAGTGGTACGGGAGGGGGCATACATGAGCAGTTCTTC. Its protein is CASSSSGTGGGIHEQFF.

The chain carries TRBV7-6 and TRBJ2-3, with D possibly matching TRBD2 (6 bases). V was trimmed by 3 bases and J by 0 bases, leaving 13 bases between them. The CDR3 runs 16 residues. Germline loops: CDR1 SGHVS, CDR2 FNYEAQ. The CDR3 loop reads CASSLGGPISTDTQYF. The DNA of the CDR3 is TGTGCCAGCAGCTTGGGGGGACCAATTAGCACAGATACGCAGTATTTT.

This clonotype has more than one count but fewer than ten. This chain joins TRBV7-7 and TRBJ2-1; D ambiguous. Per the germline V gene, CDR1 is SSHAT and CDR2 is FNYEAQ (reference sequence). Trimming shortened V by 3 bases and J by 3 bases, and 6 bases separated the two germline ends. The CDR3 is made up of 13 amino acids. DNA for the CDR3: TGTGCCAGCAGCTTCTCCCTCTACAATGAGCAGTTCTTC. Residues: CASSFSLYNEQFF.

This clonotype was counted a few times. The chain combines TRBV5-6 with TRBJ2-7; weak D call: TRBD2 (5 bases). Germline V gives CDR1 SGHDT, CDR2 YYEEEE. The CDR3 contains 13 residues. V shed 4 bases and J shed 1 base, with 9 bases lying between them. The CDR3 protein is CASSKDFSYEQYF. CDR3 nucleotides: TGTGCCAGCAGCAAGGACTTTTCCTACGAGCAGTACTTC.

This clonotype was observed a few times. The CDR3 sequence is CASSPGPGGTEAFF. DNA of the CDR3: TGTGCCAGCAGCCCTGGGCCCGGAGGCACTGAAGCTTTCTTT. The J gene is TRBJ1-1, the V gene TRBV6-1; D is unclear. CDR1 is MNHNS and CDR2 is SASEGT in the germline V gene. The V end was cut by 6 bases, the J end by 4 bases, with 15 bases between. The CDR3 loop spans 14 amino acids.

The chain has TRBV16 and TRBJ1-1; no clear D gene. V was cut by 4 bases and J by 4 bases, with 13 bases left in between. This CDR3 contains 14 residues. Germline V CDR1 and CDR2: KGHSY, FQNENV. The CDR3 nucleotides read TGTGCCAGCAGCCCAATATCCTTGGGCACTGAAGCTTTCTTT. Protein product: CASSPISLGTEAFF.

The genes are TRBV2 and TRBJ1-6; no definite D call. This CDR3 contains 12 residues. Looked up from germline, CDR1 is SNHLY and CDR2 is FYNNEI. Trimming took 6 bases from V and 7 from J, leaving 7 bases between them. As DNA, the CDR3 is TGTGCCAGCAGGGCGGGGAATTCACCCCTCCACTTT. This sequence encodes CASRAGNSPLHF. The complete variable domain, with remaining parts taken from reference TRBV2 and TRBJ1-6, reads EPEVTQTPSHQVTQMGQEVILRCVPISNHLYFYWYRQILGQKVEFLVSFYNNEISEKSEIFDDQFSVERPDGSNFTLKIRSTKLEDSAMYFCASRAGNSPLHFGNGTRLTVT.

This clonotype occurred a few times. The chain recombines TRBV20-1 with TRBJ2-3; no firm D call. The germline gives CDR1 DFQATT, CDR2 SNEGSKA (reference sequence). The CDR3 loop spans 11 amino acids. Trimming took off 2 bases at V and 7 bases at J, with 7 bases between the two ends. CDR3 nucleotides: TGCAGTGCTAGACCCTCTTATACGCAGTATTTT. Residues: CSARPSYTQYF.

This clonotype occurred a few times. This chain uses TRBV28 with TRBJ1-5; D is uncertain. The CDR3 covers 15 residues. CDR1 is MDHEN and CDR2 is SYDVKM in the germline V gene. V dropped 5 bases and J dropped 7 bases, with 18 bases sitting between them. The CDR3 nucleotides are TGTGCCAGCAGTAAGTTCGTAGGGTTAGGACAGCCCCAGCATTTT. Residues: CASSKFVGLGQPQHF.

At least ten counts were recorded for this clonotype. CDR3 residues: CASSVDPAGLGEQYF. CDR3 bases: TGTGCCAGCAGCGTAGATCCAGCGGGCCTTGGGGAGCAGTACTTC. The chain couples TRBV9 to TRBJ2-7, with a tentative D call TRBD2 (6 bases). This CDR3 has 15 amino acids. Deletions cut 0 bases from V and 7 bases from J, with 17 bases between. Germline values: CDR1 SGDLS, CDR2 YYNGEE.

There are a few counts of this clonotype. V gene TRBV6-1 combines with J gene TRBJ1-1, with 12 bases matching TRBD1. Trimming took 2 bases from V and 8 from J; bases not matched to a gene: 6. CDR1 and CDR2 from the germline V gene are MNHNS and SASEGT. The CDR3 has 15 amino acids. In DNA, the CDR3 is TGTGCCAGCAGTGAAAGGGGACAGGGGGCAGGGGAAGCTTTCTTT. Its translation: CASSERGQGAGEAFF.